Reported below is one T cell receptor (beta chain). Its antigen is not yet known. Libraries came from 5' RACE. For each TCR library, roughly 3,600 ng of total RNA was used. cDNA was synthesized with SMARTScribe reverse transcriptase in eight separate reactions per sample. During cDNA synthesis, template switching was used to introduce unique molecular identifiers that contained a 6-nucleotide sample barcode. TCRalpha and TCRbeta cDNA was amplified by two nested PCRs of approximately 17 and 9 cycles, with bead purification after each PCR. Before amplification, cDNA was treated with uracil DNA-glycosylase and purified using the QIAquick PCR purification kit. In the second PCR, Illumina TruSeq-compatible adapters and sample-specific barcodes were added. Library quality and concentration were assessed using TapeStation and Qubit, and roughly 5 ng of each library was pooled. Pooled libraries were sequenced on an Illumina HiSeq2500 single-index Rapid Run with 2 x 100 bp reads and custom sequencing primers. Turning to the authors' computational methods: PCR and sequencing errors were corrected by UMI-based consensus assembly using MiGEC version 1.2.6. MiXCR version 2.1.1 handled V(D)J alignment, clonotype assembly and CDR3 extraction. To normalise gene usage, clonotype sharing and MAIT/NKT TCR abundance, the analysis used the top 1000, 10 000 and 20 000 clonotypes per sample. After downsampling to 27 000 UMIs, diversity was calculated as the inverse Simpson index using the vegan R package. Paired Mann-Whitney U tests were applied to discordant twin pairs, and Benjamini-Hochberg correction was used for multiple testing. Following TCRdb reprocessing, every CDR3 protein sequence forms one entry, and DNA is not provided. These V and J calls derive from TCRdb rather than the authors' analysis. The table of this sample itemizes 160,000 or so distinct CDR3 sequences. The ten largest clones add up to 2.4% of the sample.

According to the germline V gene (reference sequence), CDR1 reads SGHNT and CDR2 reads YYREEE. Spanning cysteine to phenylalanine, the CDR3 consists of 15 amino acids. No coding sequence is recorded. From each donor, an approximately 2.4 ml peripheral blood sample was drawn into PAXgene tubes and stored at -80 degrees C. Without any T cell sorting, total RNA was extracted from whole blood using the PAXgene blood miRNA kit on an automated QIAcube. Peripheral blood from monozygotic twin pairs concordant or discordant for inflammatory bowel disease was subjected to deep TCRalpha and TCRbeta repertoire profiling with unique molecular barcoding. Smoking habits were recorded for all twin pairs, and each individual was classified as a current, former or never smoker. This record comes from a study of monozygotic twins with inflammatory bowel disease (dated by TCRdb to 2018 to 2020). About the full investigation: A total of 28 monozygotic twin pairs were included in the full study, comprising nine German pairs (four IBD-concordant, five IBD-discordant) and 19 IBD-discordant Danish pairs. Each individual had, on average, about 151 000 unique TCRalpha sequences and 181 000 unique TCRbeta sequences available for analysis. Disease-associated traits were sought mainly through comparisons between IBD patients and their genetically identical healthy co-twins within discordant pairs.

Study-level results and caveats: Repertoire similarity did not differ between concordant and discordant twins, which could be due to limited statistical power. Compared with healthy twins, IBD patients had fewer clonotypes in common with other individuals, a difference most pronounced in patients showing signs of disease activity. The results gave no support for a single strong signal or clonotype linked to IBD. Background noise and inter-individual variability may have been introduced into the repertoires by the differing immunosuppressive treatments among patients. The analysis was unable to tell apart different T cell subtypes. IBD patients had lower TCRbeta repertoire diversity, measured by the inverse Simpson index, than their healthy co-twins.

The chain is assembled from TRBV5-4 and TRBJ1-1; TCRdb outputs TRBD1, but without DNA this stays unchecked. The TCR comes from a human donor with ulcerative colitis or Crohn's disease, or a healthy co-twin of an affected twin (not recorded which). Sample: blood. The CDR3 protein is CASSSRTGTHTEAFF.